This is a list of T cell receptor beta chains from one sample in a study of blood T cell repertoires in COVID-19. The protocol was immunoSEQ multiplex PCR, while the TCRdb copy is restricted to in-frame clones and leaves out a portion. Counted here are a few hundred thousand clones, over 65% occurring once; the ten biggest clones make up more than 2.5%. Sequenced: peripheral blood. The receptors derive from a woman at least 80 years old with acute or convalescent COVID-19. Each CDR3 is given with its conserved first and last residue. The D gene is left open where the match is weak. Not all rows give a size; the values are once, few, many and, for expanded clones, a class.

.	TRBJ2-5	TRBV21-1	few	21	TGTGCCAGCAGCAAAGTCCTTGCCTCGACTAGCGGGAGGGGCCCACGGGAGACCCAGTACTTC	CASSKVLASTSGRGPRETQYF
.	TRBJ2-4	TRBV25-1	.	14	TGTGCCAGCAGTGAATCGGGAGCCAAAAACATTCAGTACTTC	CASSESGAKNIQYF
.	TRBJ1-4	TRBV18	once	17	TGTGCCAGCTCACCAAGCCTTGGACAAGGCAATTATGAAAAACTGTTTTTT	CASSPSLGQGNYEKLFF
.	TRBJ1-1	TRBV6-6	.	14	TGTGCCAGCAGTTACCTAGAAATGAACACTGAAGCTTTCTTT	CASSYLEMNTEAFF
TRBD1	TRBJ1-2	TRBV6-5	.	15	TGTGCCAGCAGTTACTCAGGGGGACAGGGGCGCGGCTACACCTTC	CASSYSGGQGRGYTF
.	TRBJ1-5	TRBV6-5	few	14	TGTGCCAGCAGTAGGACACTTAGCAATCAGCCCCAGCATTTT	CASSRTLSNQPQHF
TRBD1	TRBJ1-5	TRBV30	.	15	TGTGCCTGGAGTCTCGGACAGGGACGCAATCAGCCCCAGCATTTT	CAWSLGQGRNQPQHF
.	TRBJ1-2	TRBV19	.	15	TGTGCCAGTAGTACCACCCCGACGGGGAACTATGGCTACACCTTC	CASSTTPTGNYGYTF
.	TRBJ2-3	TRBV5-1	once	14	TGCGCCAGCGTCAGGGGGGAATTCACAGATACGCAGTATTTT	CASVRGEFTDTQYF
TRBD1	TRBJ1-1	TRBV5-4	.	15	TGTGCCAGCAGCTTGGCAGGACAGGGGGCGCATGGAGCTTTCTTT	CASSLAGQGAHGAFF
TRBD1	TRBJ1-5	TRBV10-1	few	14	TGCGCCAGCAGTGCAGGGGGGATAGGGCAGCCCCAGCATTTT	CASSAGGIGQPQHF
TRBD2	TRBJ2-1	TRBV18	.	16	TGTGCCAGCTCACCTAGGACTAGCGGGAACACCCATGAGCAGTTCTTC	CASSPRTSGNTHEQFF
.	TRBJ2-7	TRBV10-3	.	15	TGTGCCATCAGTGAGGACAGGATAAGCTCCTACGAGCAGTACTTC	CAISEDRISSYEQYF
.	TRBJ2-3	TRBV3-1/TRBV3-2	few	13	TGTGCCAGCAGCCATTCTAGCGCAGATACGCAGTATTTT	CASSHSSADTQYF
.	TRBJ1-2	TRBV7-2	.	16	TGTGCCAGCAGCTCGGTTGGACAGTCGGTAACCTATGGCTACACCTTC	CASSSVGQSVTYGYTF
TRBD1	TRBJ2-1	TRBV9	.	15	TGTGCCAGCAGCGTAGGGGGACAGGGAGGGAATGAGCAGTTCTTC	CASSVGGQGGNEQFF
TRBD1	TRBJ1-1	TRBV19	.	16	TGTGCCAGTACCCCATGGGGACAGGCTTCTTACACTGAAGCTTTCTTT	CASTPWGQASYTEAFF
.	TRBJ1-1	TRBV3-1/TRBV3-2	few	12	TGTGCCAGCAGCCACGGACTCTTTGAAGCTTTCTTT	CASSHGLFEAFF
.	TRBJ1-1	TRBV12-3/TRBV12-4	.	13	TGTGCCAGCAGTTTTGAGCCAAGCACTGAAGCTTTCTTT	CASSFEPSTEAFF
.	TRBJ1-1	TRBV5-1	.	13	TGCGCCAGCAGCCAGGGGTGGAACACTGAAGCTTTCTTT	CASSQGWNTEAFF
.	TRBJ2-5	TRBV6-2/TRBV6-3	.	15	TGTGCCAGCAGTCCCCCCAGGGTCCCCCAAGAGACCCAGTACTTC	CASSPPRVPQETQYF
TRBD1	TRBJ2-2	TRBV2	.	15	TGTGCCAGCAGTGAAGAGGGACAGATCACCGGGGAGCTGTTTTTT	CASSEEGQITGELFF
.	TRBJ2-1	TRBV11-1	.	16	TGTGCCAGCACTCATTTGCGGGTGAACTCCTACAATGAGCAGTTCTTC	CASTHLRVNSYNEQFF
.	TRBJ2-1	TRBV2	.	14	TGTGCCAGCAGTGAAGCGCCTAGGGGCAATGAGCAGTTCTTC	CASSEAPRGNEQFF
TRBD1	TRBJ1-6	TRBV11-2	.	14	TGTGCCAGCAGCCCTAGACAGGGGAATTCACCCCTCCACTTT	CASSPRQGNSPLHF
TRBD1	TRBJ1-6	TRBV5-6	.	15	TGTGCCAGCAGCTTGGTTGGTAGGGGACAGTCACCCCTCCACTTT	CASSLVGRGQSPLHF
.	TRBJ2-5	TRBV24-1	once	12	TGTGCCACCAGTGATTATAGGGGGACCCAGTACTTC	CATSDYRGTQYF
.	TRBJ2-1	TRBV20-1	.	11	TGCAGTGCGGCCCAGAACAATGAGCAGTTCTTC	CSAAQNNEQFF
TRBD1	TRBJ2-1	TRBV12-5	.	17	TGTGCTAGTGGTTTGGTAATCGGGACAGGGGCCTACAATGAGCAGTTCTTC	CASGLVIGTGAYNEQFF
.	TRBJ2-1	TRBV9	once	16	TGTGCCAGCAGCGTAGAGCTCCCAGGGGCCTTGGATGAGCAGTTCTTC	CASSVELPGALDEQFF
.	TRBJ2-5	TRBV9	.	15	TGTGCCAGCAGCGTAGAGGTGCGGGAATGGGAGACCCAGTACTTC	CASSVEVREWETQYF
TRBD2	TRBJ2-1	TRBV11-2	many	17	TGTGCCAGCAGCTTAGTGACGGGAGCGGGAGGTCGTAATGAGCAGTTCTTC	CASSLVTGAGGRNEQFF
.	TRBJ1-1	TRBV30	.	13	TGTGCCTGGAGTCTGGACTTGAACACTGAAGCTTTCTTT	CAWSLDLNTEAFF
TRBD2	TRBJ2-5	TRBV27	few	20	TGTGCCAGCAGTTTAAAGGGGCGGGGTAGCGGGAGGGCCAGGGAAGAGACCCAGTACTTC	CASSLKGRGSGRAREETQYF
.	TRBJ2-7	TRBV6-5	.	12	TGTGCCAGCAACCAGGGGACGTACGAGCAGTACTTC	CASNQGTYEQYF
TRBD1	TRBJ1-3	TRBV6-1	.	15	TGTGCCAGCAGTGAAGGGGCGACAGGGGGGAACACCATATATTTT	CASSEGATGGNTIYF
.	TRBJ1-2	TRBV4-3	.	16	TGCGCCAGCAGCCAAGCATTGGCACAGCGAGCGGGCGGCTACACCTTC	CASSQALAQRAGGYTF
TRBD1	TRBJ2-7	TRBV10-1	.	13	TGCGCCAGCAGCCGGGACAGGCTCTACGAGCAGTACTTC	CASSRDRLYEQYF
.	TRBJ1-5	TRBV6-5	.	15	TGTGCCAGCAGCTCAGGGGACTATAGCAATCAGCCCCAGCATTTT	CASSSGDYSNQPQHF
.	TRBJ1-2	TRBV25-1	.	12	TGTGCCTCGTATAGCCCACATTATGGCTACACCTTC	CASYSPHYGYTF
.	TRBJ1-1	TRBV7-9	.	15	TGTGCCAGCAGCTTAGCAGGGACACTTAACACTGAAGCTTTCTTT	CASSLAGTLNTEAFF
.	TRBJ1-2	TRBV2	.	14	TGTGCCAGCAGTGAAGCAGGGACTTGGAGTGGCTACACCTTC	CASSEAGTWSGYTF
.	TRBJ2-5	TRBV18	once	18	TGTGCCAGCTCTCCGCAGTTTCCTAGACTCACAGGGCAAGAGACCCAGTACTTC	CASSPQFPRLTGQETQYF
TRBD1	TRBJ2-2	TRBV29-1	.	15	TGCAGCGTCTTAGGAGCAGGGGGGAACACCGGGGAGCTGTTTTTT	CSVLGAGGNTGELFF
TRBD1	TRBJ2-5	TRBV19	.	15	TGTGCCAGTAGTATAATTACAGGGGGCCGAGAGACCCAGTACTTC	CASSIITGGRETQYF
TRBD1	TRBJ2-7	TRBV6-6	many	14	TGTGCCAGCAGAACGTGGACAGGGTCCTACGAGCAGTACTTC	CASRTWTGSYEQYF
.	TRBJ1-5	TRBV11-2	few	14	TGTGCCAGCAGCTTTGGTGCAGGGGATCAGCCCCAGCATTTT	CASSFGAGDQPQHF
.	TRBJ2-7	TRBV4-1	.	19	TGCGCCAGCAGCCAAGAGAAGGCAGGGGCCCAGTCTTTTGGTTACGAGCAGTACTTC	CASSQEKAGAQSFGYEQYF
TRBD1	TRBJ1-4	TRBV6-5	.	14	TGTGCCAGCAGTATCGGACAGGGGGGGAAGATACTGTTTTTT	CASSIGQGGKILFF
.	TRBJ2-3	TRBV2	.	14	TGTGCCAGCAGTCAACAGGGTGGGGCAGATACGCAGTATTTT	CASSQQGGADTQYF